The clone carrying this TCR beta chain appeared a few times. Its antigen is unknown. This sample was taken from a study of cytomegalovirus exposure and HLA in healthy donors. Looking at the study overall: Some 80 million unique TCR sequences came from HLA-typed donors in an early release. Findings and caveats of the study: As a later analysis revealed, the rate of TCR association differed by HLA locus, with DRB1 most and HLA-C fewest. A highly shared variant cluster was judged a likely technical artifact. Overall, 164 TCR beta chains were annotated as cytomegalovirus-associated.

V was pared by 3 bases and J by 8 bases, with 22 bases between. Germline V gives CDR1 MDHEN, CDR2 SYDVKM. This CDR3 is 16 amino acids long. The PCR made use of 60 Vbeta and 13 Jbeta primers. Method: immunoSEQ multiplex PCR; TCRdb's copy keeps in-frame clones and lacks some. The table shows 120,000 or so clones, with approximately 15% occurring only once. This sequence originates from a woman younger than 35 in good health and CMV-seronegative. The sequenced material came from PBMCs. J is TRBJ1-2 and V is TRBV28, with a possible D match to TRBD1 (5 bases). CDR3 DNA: TGTGCCAGCAGTTTGGGGCAGGGCCCTGGGCTTGGGGGCTACACCTTC. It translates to CASSLGQGPGLGGYTF.